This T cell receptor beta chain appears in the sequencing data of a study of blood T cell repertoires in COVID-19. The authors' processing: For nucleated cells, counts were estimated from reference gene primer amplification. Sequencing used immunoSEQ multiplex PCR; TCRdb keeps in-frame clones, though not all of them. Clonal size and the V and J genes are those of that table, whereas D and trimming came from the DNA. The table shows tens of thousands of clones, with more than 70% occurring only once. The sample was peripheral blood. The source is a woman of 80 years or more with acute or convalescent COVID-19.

The chain's CDR3 is CASTELAGAADEQFF. Written as DNA, the CDR3 is TGTGCCAGCACCGAACTAGCGGGGGCCGCAGATGAGCAGTTCTTC. The gene calls are TRBV6-5 and TRBJ2-1; the match to TRBD2 covers 11 bases. This CDR3 spans 15 amino acids. The germline V gene has CDR1 MNHEY and CDR2 SVGAGI. Germline trimming cut 7 bases from V and 8 bases from J; bases unmatched to any gene: 10.